These 29 T cell receptor beta chains came from one sample sequenced in a study of blood T cell repertoires in COVID-19. The assay was immunoSEQ multiplex PCR, and TCRdb's table has in-frame clones only and misses some. This sample yields 200,000 to 250,000 clones, of which 84% are seen a single time; over 1.2% belongs to the top ten. Sequencing was performed on peripheral blood. The source of these receptors is a woman in her thirties or forties who had recovered from COVID-19.

The rearrangement joins TRBV5-6 to TRBJ2-6; 10 bases align to TRBD1. The CDR3 loop spans 18 amino acids. The junction had 10 bases not matched to a gene; V was cut back by 3 bases and J by 4 bases. The germline CDR1 and CDR2 sequences are SGHDT and YYEEEE. CDR3 DNA sequence: TGTGCCAGCAGCTCCCGGGACAGGGGTCTTTCCGGGGCCAACGTCCTGACTTTC. It codes for CASSSRDRGLSGANVLTF.

This clone occurred once. V usage is TRBV5-1 and J usage is TRBJ1-1, with D tentatively TRBD1 (5 bases). Between the trimmed V and J ends, which lost 7 bases and 3 bases, there was a span of 19 bases. Germline CDR1 SGHRS, CDR2 YFSETQ. This CDR3 contains 15 residues. As DNA, the CDR3 is TGCGCCAGCGGTCCTAGTGGGGCTTTGGACACTGAAGCTTTCTTT. Translating it yields CASGPSGALDTEAFF.

The chain joins TRBV5-4 to TRBJ1-2; 8 bases are a match to TRBD1. Germline V gene lookup returns CDR1 SGHNT and CDR2 YYREEE (reference sequence). With 0 bases clipped from V and 8 bases from J, the junction kept 21 bases outside the gene matches. The CDR3 totals 19 residues. The CDR3 region is CASSLAGGTGFSQASGYTF. The DNA of the CDR3 is TGTGCCAGCAGCTTGGCCGGAGGGACAGGCTTCTCCCAGGCTTCCGGCTACACCTTC.

The chain uses TRBV3-1 (or the pseudogene TRBV3-2) and TRBJ1-6; D call uncertain. The CDR3 consists of 16 residues. The ends were cut back, 3 bases at V and 9 bases at J, with 18 bases in the middle. Germline CDR1 is LGHDT and CDR2 is YNNKEL (reference sequence). CDR3 bases: TGTGCCAGCAGCCATTTGAGAGGGCCCGGAGTTTCACCCCTCCACTTT. Translated: CASSHLRGPGVSPLHF.

The chain employs TRBV28 and TRBJ2-3, with 12 bases matching TRBD2. V shed 3 bases, J shed 0 bases, and the junction held 10 bases outside the gene matches. CDR3 length: 19 residues. Germline V gives CDR1 MDHEN, CDR2 SYDVKM. CDR3 coding DNA: TGTGCCAGCAGTTTTGATTGGACTAGCGGGGACCAAAGCACAGATACGCAGTATTTT. Translated: CASSFDWTSGDQSTDTQYF.

This chain joins TRBV25-1 and TRBJ1-6; TRBD1 is a possible D gene (6 bases). V lost 3 bases and J lost 13, with 19 bases in between. Germline-derived CDR1 and CDR2 are MGHDK and SYGVNS. The CDR3 has 15 amino acids. The CDR3 DNA reads as TGTGCCAGCAGTGACACCGGACAGTCCTTACCCCCCCTCCACTTT. This codes for CASSDTGQSLPPLHF.

The gene calls are TRBV9 and TRBJ1-1; no clear D. V shed 4 bases and J shed 7 bases, with 14 bases lying between them. CDR3 length: 13 amino acids. Germline CDR1 reads SGDLS; CDR2 reads YYNGEE. The CDR3, as DNA: TGTGCCAGCAGCCCGATTACTGGAGTTGAAGCTTTCTTT. This gives the protein CASSPITGVEAFF. The complete variable domain, with remaining parts taken from reference TRBV9 and TRBJ1-1, reads DSGVTQTPKHLITATGQRVTLRCSPRSGDLSVYWYQQSLDQGLQFLIQYYNGEERAKGNILERFSAQQFPDLHSELNLSSLELGDSALYFCASSPITGVEAFFGQGTRLTVV.

The chain couples TRBV19 to TRBJ2-1; the D gene is possibly TRBD1 (5 bases). Germline V CDR1 and CDR2: LNHDA, SQIVND (reference sequence). This CDR3 has 13 residues. V lost 5 bases, J lost 4 bases, and 9 bases lay in between. The CDR3 region has the DNA TGTGCCAGTAGTCCCGACAGATACAATGAGCAGTTCTTC. It translates to CASSPDRYNEQFF.

The V call is TRBV7-9, the J call TRBJ2-3; 7 bases map to TRBD1. The CDR3 runs 13 residues. The V gene's germline CDR1 is SEHNR and CDR2 FQNEAQ (reference sequence). After removal of 7 bases from V and 6 bases from J, the junction contained 7 bases not matched to a gene. The CDR3 sequence: CASKTGLWDTQYF. The CDR3, as DNA: TGTGCCAGCAAGACAGGGTTGTGGGATACGCAGTATTTT.

This CDR3 reads CASSPSGAAEQFF. The CDR3 DNA sequence: TGTGCCAGCTCACCCTCGGGAGCCGCTGAGCAGTTCTTC. V gene TRBV18 combines with J gene TRBJ2-1, with a tentative D call TRBD2 (6 bases). The V end was cut by 3 bases, the J end by 9 bases, with 12 bases between. From germline, CDR1 is KGHSH and CDR2 LQKENI. This CDR3 region has 13 residues.

This rearrangement joins TRBV11-2 to TRBJ2-5; TRBD2 matches 8 bases. The germline V gene encodes CDR1 SGHAT and CDR2 FQNNGV. V trimming: 4 bases; J trimming: 2 bases; junction bases outside the gene matches: 9. The CDR3 has 16 amino acids. CDR3 sequence reads: CASSSPGLGKQETQYF. CDR3 in DNA: TGTGCCAGCAGCTCGCCGGGACTAGGGAAACAAGAGACCCAGTACTTC.

This clone showed up just a few times. The chain employs TRBV7-3 and TRBJ1-1; the D gene is possibly TRBD1 (5 bases). The CDR3 is 14 amino acids. The V and J ends lost 5 bases and 5 bases respectively, with 15 bases between them. The V gene's germline CDR1 is SGHTA and CDR2 FQGTGA. DNA for the CDR3: TGTGCCAGCAGCCCGGGGGGAAGGGAGACTGAAGCTTTCTTT. Translation gives CASSPGGRETEAFF.

The V and J genes are TRBV7-2 and TRBJ2-7; 11 nucleotides agree with TRBD1. CDR1 and CDR2 (germline): SGHTA, FQGNSA. This CDR3 region has 17 residues. Trimming cost V 1 base and J 4 bases; bases outside gene matches: 9. CDR3 loop: CASSLGGGQGVGYEQYF. The CDR3 bases are TGTGCCAGCAGCTTAGGAGGGGGACAGGGGGTAGGTTACGAGCAGTACTTC.

V is TRBV7-8 and J is TRBJ2-7, with D possibly matching TRBD2 (6 bases). The V end was cut by 7 bases, the J end by 7 bases, with 11 bases between. The germline gives CDR1 SGHVS, CDR2 FQNEAQ. The CDR3 extends over 11 amino acids. The CDR3 here is CASNMAGEQYF. Here the CDR3 DNA reads TGTGCCAGCAACATGGCGGGGGAGCAGTACTTC.

This rearrangement joins TRBV5-6 to TRBJ2-5; 9 nucleotides line up with TRBD2. The CDR3 contains 15 residues. J gave up 3 bases and V 0 bases, and 3 bases lay outside the gene matches. Looked up from germline, CDR1 is SGHDT and CDR2 is YYEEEE. CDR3 nucleotide sequence: TGTGCCAGCAGCTTGGAGGTAGCGGGGGAAGAGACCCAGTACTTC. It codes for CASSLEVAGEETQYF.

The chain couples TRBV5-1 to TRBJ2-5; D might be TRBD1 (5 bases). This CDR3 contains 14 residues. V lost 0 bases to trimming and J lost 4 bases, with 10 bases between them. The germline CDR1 and CDR2 sequences are SGHRS and YFSETQ. The CDR3 DNA sequence: TGCGCCAGCAGCTTGGATTTAGGGGTAGAGACCCAGTACTTC. Its translation is CASSLDLGVETQYF.

The chain has TRBV5-8 and TRBJ1-6, with D unresolved. The ends were cut back, 0 bases at V and 11 bases at J, with 15 bases in the middle. From germline, CDR1 is SGHTS and CDR2 YDEGEE. CDR3 length equals 15 residues. The CDR3 here is CASSLGGRVVTPLHF. CDR3 DNA: TGTGCCAGCAGCTTGGGAGGCCGGGTTGTGACACCCCTCCACTTT.

This chain joins TRBV6-2 or TRBV6-3 and TRBJ1-5, with 7 bases aligning to TRBD1. Germline values: CDR1 MNHEY, CDR2 SVGEGT. The V segment lost 5 bases and the J segment 0 bases; nucleotides outside the gene matches: 19. This CDR3 is 20 amino acids long. The CDR3 sequence is CASSKTLPGQLTFSNQPQHF. The CDR3 DNA reads TGTGCCAGCAGTAAAACTCTTCCGGGACAGTTGACATTTAGCAATCAGCCCCAGCATTTT.

The V call is TRBV7-6, the J call TRBJ1-3; 7 bases line up with TRBD1. The V segment lost 2 bases and the J segment 2 bases; nucleotides outside the gene matches: 3. Germline CDR1 is SGHVS and CDR2 is FNYEAQ. This CDR3 is built from 15 residues. The CDR3 coding sequence is TGTGCCAGCAGCTTATCACAGGGGACTGGAAACACCATATATTTT. It codes for CASSLSQGTGNTIYF.

This clone showed up just a few times. This rearrangement joins TRBV10-3 to TRBJ2-3, with a weak D call TRBD1 (6 bases). Germline CDR1 is ENHRY and CDR2 is SYGVKD. V lost 6 bases to trimming and J lost 0 bases, with 10 bases between them. This CDR3 is built from 14 residues. The chain's CDR3 is CAIRLGHSTDTQYF. The CDR3 nucleotides are TGTGCCATCAGGCTGGGACATAGCACAGATACGCAGTATTTT.

The chain recombines TRBV7-2 with TRBJ1-1, with 7 bases identical to TRBD1. Germline loops: CDR1 SGHTA, CDR2 FQGNSA. The CDR3 extends over 17 amino acids. V lost 2 bases, J lost 0 bases, and 9 bases stayed unmatched. In DNA, the CDR3 is TGTGCCAGCAGCTTAAGGGCAGGGGGTGGGATGAACACTGAAGCTTTCTTT. Its translation: CASSLRAGGGMNTEAFF. Full variable domain (remainder filled in from reference TRBV7-2 and TRBJ1-1): GAGVSQSPSNKVTEKGKDVELRCDPISGHTALYWYRQSLGQGLEFLIYFQGNSAPDKSGLPSDRFSAERTGGSVSTLTIQRTQQEDSAVYLCASSLRAGGGMNTEAFFGQGTRLTVV.

The CDR3 loop reads CASSNEEGASNEQFF. The CDR3 nucleotides read TGTGCCAGCAGCAACGAGGAGGGGGCCTCAAATGAGCAGTTCTTC. The rearrangement joins TRBV9 to TRBJ2-1, with D maybe TRBD1 (7 bases). The CDR3 is made up of 15 amino acids. Germline V gene data show CDR1 as SGDLS and CDR2 as YYNGEE. Trimming cost V 4 bases and J 7 bases, with 18 bases left between them.

The chain recombines TRBV19 with TRBJ2-6, with 8 bases matching TRBD1. The length of the CDR3 is 17 residues. After removal of 9 bases from V and 4 bases from J, the junction contained 14 bases not matched to a gene. Germline V gives CDR1 LNHDA, CDR2 SQIVND (reference sequence). In nucleotides, the CDR3 is TGTGCCAGCGCAGACAGGGGCCCACTCGAGGGGGCCAACGTCCTGACTTTC. Amino acids: CASADRGPLEGANVLTF.

A few counts support this clone. CDR3 in DNA: TGTGCCAGCAGTTCTCGGGTTTTAGGAAGGTACGAGCAGTACTTC. Translating it yields CASSSRVLGRYEQYF. V and J are TRBV6-6 and TRBJ2-7, with no clear D. There are 15 residues in the CDR3. The germline V gene encodes CDR1 MNHNY and CDR2 SVGAGI (reference sequence). Trimming removed 4 bases at V and 4 bases at J, with 17 bases between.

In the case of this clone: The same CDR3 can be traced to other DNA sequences in this sample. This chain uses TRBV2 with TRBJ1-1; D perhaps matches TRBD1 (5 bases). The CDR3 contains 14 residues. Between the trimmed V and J ends, which lost 5 bases and 4 bases, there was a span of 14 bases. Germline CDR1 is SNHLY and CDR2 is FYNNEI. The DNA for the CDR3 is TGTGCCAGCAGTTCGGAAGGGGCCGTCACTGAAGCTTTCTTT. Its translation: CASSSEGAVTEAFF.

Ten or more counts support this clone. V is TRBV5-6 and J is TRBJ2-7; 7 nucleotides match TRBD1. The CDR3 consists of 14 residues. Trimming took 0 bases from V and 1 from J; bases not matched to a gene: 1. CDR1 and CDR2 (germline): SGHDT, YYEEEE. The CDR3 DNA reads as TGTGCCAGCAGCTTGGGACAGGGATCCTACGAGCAGTACTTC. Its protein is CASSLGQGSYEQYF. Full variable domain (rest looked up from reference TRBV5-6 and TRBJ2-7): DAGVTQSPTHLIKTRGQQVTLRCSPKSGHDTVSWYQQALGQGPQFIFQYYEEEERQRGNFPDRFSGHQFPNYSSELNVNALLLGDSALYLCASSLGQGSYEQYFGPGTRLTVT.

The chain is built from TRBV18 and TRBJ2-1; 9 bases align to TRBD1. V dropped 1 base and J dropped 4; count of bases not matched to a gene: 11. CDR3 length: 18 amino acids. CDR1 is KGHSH and CDR2 is LQKENI in the germline V gene. CDR3 protein: CASSPRPIDGTGYNEQFF. The CDR3 DNA is TGTGCCAGCTCACCACGGCCTATCGATGGGACAGGGTACAATGAGCAGTTCTTC.

The chain joins TRBV6-5 to TRBJ1-1, with D possibly TRBD1 on 6 matching bases. V was pared by 5 bases and J by 8 bases, with 18 bases between. This CDR3 spans 14 amino acids. Germline lookup yields CDR1 MNHEY and CDR2 SVGAGI. The CDR3 protein is CASSKQGRGLEAFF. CDR3 DNA sequence: TGTGCCAGCAGTAAACAGGGCCGAGGGCTCGAAGCTTTCTTT.

This chain uses TRBV14 with TRBJ2-7; 11 bases map to TRBD2. Germline V gene lookup returns CDR1 SGHDN and CDR2 FVKESK. The junction had 7 bases not matched to a gene; V was cut back by 6 bases and J by 0 bases. The CDR3 covers 16 residues. CDR3 sequence reads: CASRSATSGGSYEQYF. DNA for the CDR3: TGTGCCAGCAGATCTGCAACTAGCGGGGGCTCCTACGAGCAGTACTTC.